Presented here are 10 T cell receptor beta chains from one specimen sequenced in a study of post-analysis software for immune sequencing data. Unique molecular identifiers were present in the TCR beta cDNA libraries. TCRdb processed the PCR reads anew with MiXCR; each CDR3 protein has one entry. The data contain some 500,000 distinct CDR3 sequences, around 40% of them singletons. Study-wide results and limits: When patients were compared with controls, about five TRBV segments were more frequent, TRBV5-6, TRBV5-1 and TRBV20-1 among them.

Antigens of these TCRs are unknown. The sample taken for sequencing was blood. The receptors come from a girl aged 5-17 years with multiple sclerosis.

The CDR3 nucleotides are TGCAGTGCTAGAGATCGACCGTCTGGGGCCAACGTCCTGACTTTC. Its translation: CSARDRPSGANVLTF. The chain is built from TRBV20-1 and TRBJ2-6, with D unclear. CDR1 and CDR2 (germline): DFQATT, SNEGSKA (reference sequence). The V end was cut by 0 bases, the J end by 1 base, with 7 bases between. CDR3 size: 15 residues.

This chain uses TRBV5-1 with TRBJ2-7; 9 bases fit TRBD1. V trimming: 3 bases; J trimming: 7 bases; junction bases outside the gene matches: 14. The CDR3 is made up of 16 amino acids. Per germline, CDR1 SGHRS and CDR2 YFSETQ. This CDR3 reads CASSYAPGTGFEEQYF. The CDR3 DNA follows: TGCGCCAGCAGCTATGCGCCCGGGACAGGGTTTGAAGAGCAGTACTTC.

This sequence joins TRBV4-1 and TRBJ2-1, with 10 bases identical to TRBD2. The J segment lost 8 bases and the V segment lost 4 bases, leaving 11 bases of the junction unmatched. Germline V lookup: CDR1 MGHRA, CDR2 YSYEKL. This CDR3 contains 16 residues. CDR3 DNA sequence: TGCGCCAGCAGCCTGCAGGCTAGCGGGAGTTCCCATGAGCAGTTCTTC. This gives the protein CASSLQASGSSHEQFF.

The chain couples TRBV20-1 to TRBJ2-3; 7 positions match TRBD2. Germline lookup yields CDR1 DFQATT and CDR2 SNEGSKA (reference sequence). With 1 base clipped from V and 3 bases from J, the junction kept 13 bases outside the gene matches. This CDR3 is built from 17 residues. CDR3 nucleotide sequence: TGCAGTGCTAGAGCCAGCAACGGGGCGGGAGTTACAGATACGCAGTATTTT. Protein: CSARASNGAGVTDTQYF.

This clonotype appeared a few times. The chain has TRBV29-1 and TRBJ2-3; D remains unclear. V lost 1 base and J lost 5, with 7 bases in between. Germline V gene data show CDR1 as SQVTM and CDR2 as ANQGSEA. CDR3 length equals 12 residues. CDR3 region: CSVEAGQDTQYF. CDR3 sequence (DNA): TGCAGCGTTGAAGCCGGTCAAGATACGCAGTATTTT.

The rearrangement uses TRBV5-1 and TRBJ2-1; a weak D match, TRBD2 (7 bases). Germline lookup yields CDR1 SGHRS and CDR2 YFSETQ. The CDR3 is 15 residues long. With 5 bases removed from V and 5 bases from J, the gap between germline ends came to 17 bases. Here the CDR3 DNA reads TGCGCCAGCAGTTCCCCCAGCGGGACAAACAATGAGCAGTTCTTC. It encodes CASSSPSGTNNEQFF.

The V and J genes are TRBV29-1 and TRBJ1-1; D call uncertain. The CDR3 runs 12 residues. Germline V gene data show CDR1 as SQVTM and CDR2 as ANQGSEA. Trimming pared 0 bases from V and 8 bases from J, leaving 10 bases between. CDR3 loop: CSVEDGEPEAFF. The CDR3 DNA reads TGCAGCGTTGAAGATGGGGAACCCGAAGCTTTCTTT.

This clonotype was seen only a few times. The rearrangement uses TRBV4-1 and TRBJ2-1; D might be TRBD1 (6 bases). The germline V gene has CDR1 MGHRA and CDR2 YSYEKL. This CDR3 has 14 residues. Deletions cut 4 bases from V and 6 bases from J, with 13 bases between. The CDR3 DNA reads as TGCGCCAGCAGCCGAGAACAGGGACCCAATGAGCAGTTCTTC. This sequence encodes CASSREQGPNEQFF.

This clonotype occurred a few times. The chain carries TRBV5-1 and TRBJ2-1; 7 nucleotides line up with TRBD2. This CDR3 is built from 16 residues. Germline values: CDR1 SGHRS, CDR2 YFSETQ. V was clipped by 4 bases and J by 7 bases; unmatched bases: 14. CDR3 nucleotides: TGCGCCAGCAGCCAACTTCGGGAGGATCGACCTAATGAGCAGTTCTTC. This encodes CASSQLREDRPNEQFF.

This clonotype was counted a single time. This chain joins TRBV7-3 and TRBJ1-1; D is undetermined. The CDR3 is 13 amino acids. The V gene's germline CDR1 is SGHTA and CDR2 FQGTGA. The V end lost 4 bases, the J end lost 5 bases, and 11 bases lay between the germline ends. CDR3 sequence: CASSSQEGTEAFF. CDR3 DNA: TGTGCCAGCAGCTCACAAGAGGGAACTGAAGCTTTCTTT.